This T cell receptor beta chain derives from a study of T cell repertoires in cytomegalovirus infection. Study details: Indications came from public TCR beta signatures; they pointed to CMV infection and to a matching HLA type.

Study findings and constraints: In two of eight donors, the top clonotype was HLA-C-restricted CMV-specific. Carriers of CMV plus the relevant HLA were identified by cumulative public TCR beta family frequency.

CDR1 MDHEN and CDR2 SYDVKM come from the germline V gene. V was pared by 3 bases and J by 9 bases, with 21 bases between. CDR3 length equals 17 residues. This clonotype was detected a few times. The antigen is not known. Using its own MiXCR run on the reads, TCRdb lists one record per CDR3 protein. The table has about 230,000 distinct CDR3 sequences, 20% to 25% seen once; the top ten hold around a sixth. The clonotype was recovered from a human donor in good health (CMV status not recorded). Some clones in this sample may be carry-over from other donors' samples. Sequencing input: CD8+ T cells from PBMCs. The chain joins TRBV28 to TRBJ1-6; D is ambiguous. As DNA, the CDR3 is TGTGCCAGCAGTTTTACCCCTCGGCCAGCTAACAGTTCACCCCTCCACTTT. Encoded protein: CASSFTPRPANSSPLHF.